The T cell receptor (beta chain) under discussion was sequenced for a study of yellow fever vaccine responses in identical twins (dated by TCRdb to 2017 to 2018). Some background on the complete study: In the study, vaccine-responding T cell clones were precisely tracked in identical twins. Results and caveats for the whole study, not just this receptor: The T cell response to vaccination in identical twins was reported by the authors to appear partly convergent and partly personalized.

The library was generated by RT-PCR. The sequencer listed for this sample is Illumina HiSeq 2500. TCRdb reprocessing: public reads trimmed at Q25 with fastp, clones called with MiXCR, in-frame beta chains kept. Every distinct CDR3 protein forms one entry, paired with its most common genes and DNA. This sample holds more than 11,000 distinct CDR3 sequences; around 84% were observed only once. 0.55% to 0.85% of the sample belongs to the ten largest clones. As regards this clonotype: No antigen is known for it. The record has no base qualities; no much larger clone is one base away.

The specimen was T cells from blood (PBMCs), unsorted or a sorted subset (not recorded which), collected before or after yellow fever vaccination (not recorded which). The clonotype was recovered from a woman younger than 30 who received the yellow fever vaccine. Donor details come from another sample of the same person, matched by shared clones.

The encoded CDR3 is CASRRTANYGYTF. The DNA sequence is TGTGCCAGTAGGAGGACGGCAAACTATGGCTACACCTTC. Here the chain combines TRBV19 and TRBJ1-2, with the identity of the D gene unclear. Taken from cysteine to phenylalanine, the CDR3 has 13 residues. Only the CDR3 part of the read is kept: 39 bases, read in frame from the first base. V drops 6 bases and J drops 2 bases, leaving 10 bases in between. The germline V gene (reference sequence) yields LNHDA for CDR1 and SQIVND for CDR2.